Listed here are 18 T cell receptor beta chains from one sample, sequenced in a study of tumor-infiltrating lymphocytes in primary liver carcinoma. Total RNA amounting to 450 to 500 ng was the source from which TCR beta cDNA was made with a constant-region primer. The TCR beta library was amplified through three nested multiplex PCR rounds in a modified ARM-PCR procedure. Rounds one and two of PCR, each of 10 to 11 cycles, were primed with TRBV1-TRBV30 forward primers and a C-beta reverse primer. Using its own MiXCR run on the multiplex PCR reads, TCRdb lists one record per CDR3 protein. The data show about 54,000 distinct CDR3 sequences, roughly 77% seen once. Unsorted bulk tissue of about 20-31 mg yielded co-extracted RNA and DNA. The sample taken for sequencing was liver tumor tissue from sampling region 2. Subset in this sample: tumor region T2, inferior pole. All receptors derive from a man between 35 and 55 years old with primary liver carcinoma and hepatitis B virus infection.

A remark on this clonotype: The conserved phenylalanine or tryptophan normally closing the CDR3 is absent here, so this likely arose from a read error. The chain recombines TRBV29-1 with TRBJ1-1; 7 positions agree with TRBD1. V lost 7 bases, J lost 0 bases, and 5 bases stayed unmatched. This CDR3 comprises 13 residues. Germline V CDR1 and CDR2: SQVTM, ANQGSEA. The CDR3 region has the DNA TGCAGCGCTTCGGGACAGATGAACACTGAAGCTTTCCTT. It translates to CSASGQMNTEAFL.

This chain connects TRBV5-5 to TRBJ2-7, with 7 bases that match TRBD1. The CDR3 is 15 amino acids. Looked up from germline, CDR1 is SGHKS and CDR2 is YYEKEE (reference sequence). CDR3 protein: CATSHVPGQSYEQYF. DNA of the CDR3: TGTGCGACCAGCCACGTCCCGGGACAGTCCTACGAGCAGTACTTC.

This clonotype showed up many times. This chain connects TRBV5-1 to TRBJ2-5; D remains ambiguous. Germline V gene lookup returns CDR1 SGHRS and CDR2 YFSETQ. V lost 4 bases and J lost 1, with 5 bases in between. The length of the CDR3 is 12 residues. Written as DNA, the CDR3 is TGCGCCAGCAGCGTAGTCCAAGAGACCCAGTACTTC. It specifies CASSVVQETQYF.

This chain uses TRBV5-4 with TRBJ2-3, with a possible D match to TRBD2 (5 bases). The V end lost 9 bases, the J end lost 1 base, and 24 bases lay between the germline ends. Germline V gene sequence: CDR1 SGHNT, CDR2 YYREEE (reference sequence). The CDR3 has 17 residues. The CDR3 DNA follows: TGTGCCAACAGTACGGTAACTGGGATTAGCGGCACAGATACGCAGTATTTT. Translation gives CANSTVTGISGTDTQYF.

This clonotype was seen many times. A much larger clone lies a single base off, so this may be a read error. This chain connects TRBV13 to TRBJ2-1; tentatively, D is TRBD2 (5 bases). The CDR3 totals 17 residues. The germline gives CDR1 PRHDT, CDR2 FYEKMQ (reference sequence). Here the CDR3 reads CASSLGGGRRSCNEQFF. The CDR3 DNA reads as TGTGCCAGCAGCTTAGGTGGAGGCAGAAGGTCCTGCAATGAGCAGTTCTTC.

Points on this clonotype: Given a much more abundant clone one base away, this may be a read error. The chain carries TRBV25-1 and TRBJ2-7; D might be TRBD2 (7 bases). Trimming left V 10 bases short and J 5 bases short, with 18 bases between. Germline V gene lookup returns CDR1 MGHDK and CDR2 SYGVNS. The length of the CDR3 is 13 residues. The CDR3 region is CANSRGAVNEQYF. In DNA, the CDR3 is TGTGCCAACAGCCGGGGGGCAGTAAACGAGCAGTACTTC.

In its sample, this clonotype ranks as medium-sized. The chain joins TRBV11-2 to TRBJ2-1; TRBD1 matches 8 bases. The CDR3 extends over 14 amino acids. Germline V gives CDR1 SGHAT, CDR2 FQNNGV. V lost 7 bases to trimming and J lost 6 bases; unmatched junction nucleotides: 8. The CDR3 region is CASTRTGTINEQFF. The CDR3 region has the DNA TGTGCCAGCACCCGGACAGGGACAATCAATGAGCAGTTCTTC.

Points on this clonotype: At one end, the junction sequence differs from germline, possibly due to a read error. The V and J genes are TRBV10-3 and TRBJ2-2, with D possibly TRBD1 on 6 matching bases. Germline loops: CDR1 ENHRY, CDR2 SYGVKD. The CDR3 extends over 14 amino acids. CDR3 nucleotide sequence: TGTGCCATCAGTATACAGAGGGGCCCAGGGGAGCTGTCTTTT. Its translation is CAISIQRGPGELSF.

This clonotype was seen a single time. One end of the junction fails to match germline, which may point to a read error. This chain connects TRBV6-1 to TRBJ2-3; 8 positions agree with TRBD2. Germline-derived CDR1 and CDR2 are MNHNS and SASEGT. CDR3 size: 18 residues. Written as DNA, the CDR3 is TGTGCTAGCAGTGAACCAGCTAGCGGGTCGTATAGCAGAGATACGCAGTATTTT. Protein product: CASSEPASGSYSRDTQYF.

As concerns this clonotype: The final CDR3 position lacks the conserved phenylalanine or tryptophan, pointing to a likely read error. The chain couples TRBV29-1 to TRBJ2-1; TRBD2 aligns across 10 bases. CDR1 SQVTM and CDR2 ANQGSEA come from the germline V gene. The V segment lost 7 bases and the J segment 7 bases; nucleotides outside the gene matches: 10. This CDR3 is built from 14 residues. The chain's CDR3 is CSALKAGGSNEQFL. The CDR3 coding sequence is TGCAGCGCCCTCAAAGCGGGAGGGTCAAATGAGCAGTTCCTC.

This clonotype was picked up many times. This chain joins TRBV28 and TRBJ2-5; 11 positions agree with TRBD2. Germline CDR1 and CDR2: MDHEN and SYDVKM. The CDR3 length is 14 residues. Unmatched junction bases numbered 5, after V lost 7 bases and J lost 4 bases. The CDR3 DNA follows: TGTGCCAGCAACAGTCTAGCGGGAGGAGAGACCCAGTACTTC. Its translation is CASNSLAGGETQYF.

The chain uses TRBV28 and TRBJ2-3, with TRBD2 matching over 10 bases. V lost 3 bases, J lost 0 bases, and 0 bases stayed unmatched. Germline CDR1 MDHEN, CDR2 SYDVKM. The CDR3 has 15 amino acids. The CDR3 sequence is CASSLTSGSTDTQYF. CDR3 DNA sequence: TGTGCCAGCAGTTTGACTAGCGGGAGCACAGATACGCAGTATTTT.

Of note for this clonotype: One end of the junction is discordant with germline, which a read error may explain. CDR3 DNA: TGTGCCAACAGTACCCAGGGGCCCTTTGGCTATACCTTC. Residues: CANSTQGPFGYTF. The rearrangement joins TRBV12-3 or TRBV12-4 to TRBJ1-2; a possible D gene is TRBD1 (6 bases). There are 13 residues in the CDR3.

There are many counts of this clonotype. This chain joins TRBV4-1 and TRBJ2-7; 8 bases match TRBD1. The CDR3 is made up of 14 amino acids. V shed 4 bases and J 5 bases; nucleotides not matched to a gene: 7. Germline CDR1 and CDR2: MGHRA and YSYEKL. CDR3: CASSLYGQGHEQYF. The CDR3 DNA sequence: TGCGCCAGCAGCCTCTACGGACAGGGCCACGAGCAGTACTTC.

This sequence joins TRBV4-1 and TRBJ2-1; D is uncertain. The CDR3 runs to 19 residues. Germline-derived CDR1 and CDR2 are MGHRA and YSYEKL. V lost 0 bases and J lost 10, with 28 bases in between. The CDR3 nucleotides read TGCGCCAGCAGCCAAGACTCAAGGCCCCCCCGGTACCGATTTAAAGAGCAGTTCTTC. Its protein product is CASSQDSRPPRYRFKEQFF.

This clonotype appeared a single time. A read error may produce the germline difference seen at one junction end. The genes are TRBV29-1 and TRBJ2-1, with 7 bases lining up with TRBD2. Germline V gives CDR1 SQVTM, CDR2 ANQGSEA. This CDR3 comprises 16 residues. CDR3: CSVEPMTSGTYNGQFF. Written as DNA, the CDR3 is TGCAGCGTTGAACCCATGACCAGCGGGACCTACAATGGGCAGTTCTTC.

This clonotype was detected ten times or more. This chain joins TRBV28 and TRBJ2-3; D may match TRBD1 or TRBD2 (6 bases each). V was clipped by 6 bases and J by 11 bases, with 12 bases between them. Germline-derived CDR1 and CDR2 are MDHEN and SYDVKM. The length of the CDR3 is 11 residues. CDR3 in DNA: TGTGCCAGCAGGGGGGGCACTGAGCAGTATTTT. Amino acids: CASRGGTEQYF.

The gene calls are TRBV5-5 and TRBJ2-2; TRBD2 aligns across 7 bases. Losses at the gene ends were 4 bases for V and 0 bases for J; bases not matched to a gene: 12. In germline, CDR1 is SGHKS, CDR2 YYEKEE (reference sequence). CDR3 length: 18 residues. CDR3 sequence: CASSRGLMGDSNTGELFF. The CDR3 DNA reads as TGTGCCAGCAGCAGGGGACTAATGGGAGACTCGAACACCGGGGAGCTGTTTTTT. The complete variable domain, with remaining parts taken from reference TRBV5-5 and TRBJ2-2, reads DAGVTQSPTHLIKTRGQQVTLRCSPISGHKSVSWYQQVLGQGPQFIFQYYEKEERGRGNFPDRFSARQFPNYSSELNVNALLLGDSALYLCASSRGLMGDSNTGELFFGEGSRLTVL.